The 22 T cell receptor beta chains below come from one sample, sequenced in a study of blood T cell repertoires in COVID-19. Using immunoSEQ multiplex PCR, the repertoire was profiled, and TCRdb retains in-frame clones only, with some absent. The data contain approximately 430,000 clones, just over 85% of them singletons. Material: peripheral blood. The receptors originated from a woman aged 25 to 45 with active or convalescent COVID-19.

This clone was counted between two and nine times. CDR3 nucleotide sequence: TGTGCCAGCTCACCGAAGACAGGGTCGGGAGGCTACACCTTC. The encoded protein is CASSPKTGSGGYTF. The chain links TRBV18 to TRBJ1-2; TRBD1 aligns across 7 bases. Germline trimming cut 3 bases from V and 8 bases from J; bases unmatched to any gene: 9. The CDR3 has 14 amino acids. Germline V gene lookup returns CDR1 KGHSH and CDR2 LQKENI.

This chain connects TRBV6-5 to TRBJ1-2; D is ambiguous. The V end was cut by 7 bases, the J end by 5 bases, with 11 bases between. CDR3 length: 12 amino acids. Germline V gene sequence: CDR1 MNHEY, CDR2 SVGAGI. The CDR3 DNA reads TGTGCCAGCACCCTTATCCCTTATGGCTACACCTTC. Translation: CASTLIPYGYTF.

V is TRBV7-2 and J is TRBJ1-5, with D hard to call. V was pared by 5 bases and J by 9 bases, with 17 bases between. The CDR3 runs 14 residues. Germline V gives CDR1 SGHTA, CDR2 FQGNSA. Written as DNA, the CDR3 is TGTGCCAGCAGCCTGGGTGCCCCGCCGGGGCCCCAGCATTTT. Residues: CASSLGAPPGPQHF.

The chain has TRBV19 and TRBJ1-2; TRBD1 is a possible D gene (6 bases). CDR1 is LNHDA and CDR2 is SQIVND in the germline V gene (reference sequence). Deletions cut 5 bases from V and 3 bases from J, with 10 bases between. The CDR3 loop spans 13 amino acids. In nucleotides, the CDR3 is TGTGCCAGTAGTTTGGACAGTTACTATGGCTACACCTTC. Its protein is CASSLDSYYGYTF.

This chain connects TRBV5-1 to TRBJ1-2, with D possibly matching TRBD1 (6 bases). The CDR3 is 15 amino acids. Trimming removed 4 bases from V and 1 base from J, with 14 bases in between. CDR1 and CDR2 (germline): SGHRS, YFSETQ. The CDR3 loop is CASSEGGLINYGYTF. CDR3 bases: TGCGCCAGCAGCGAAGGGGGATTAATTAACTATGGCTACACCTTC.

The V call is TRBV11-2, the J call TRBJ2-3; 7 nucleotides match TRBD1. Germline CDR1 is SGHAT and CDR2 is FQNNGV. This CDR3 is 15 amino acids long. V lost 4 bases to trimming and J lost 4 bases; unmatched junction nucleotides: 8. The CDR3 DNA follows: TGTGCCAGCAGCTCCTTGGGGACAGATTCAGATACGCAGTATTTT. It is translated as CASSSLGTDSDTQYF.

The chain uses TRBV4-1 and TRBJ2-1; 9 bases line up with TRBD2. The junction had 18 bases not matched to a gene; V was cut back by 4 bases and J by 8 bases. This CDR3 spans 18 amino acids. The germline gives CDR1 MGHRA, CDR2 YSYEKL. CDR3 DNA: TGCGCCAGCAGCCTTTTTATTGAACTCAGCGGGGGGTCGGATGAGCAGTTCTTC. Translation: CASSLFIELSGGSDEQFF.

CDR3 in DNA: TGTGCCAGCAGCTGGTGGGACAGCCCAGCTAACTATGGCTACACCTTC. Its protein is CASSWWDSPANYGYTF. This sequence joins TRBV7-2 and TRBJ1-2; 7 bases map to TRBD1. The CDR3 is made up of 16 amino acids. Germline V gene sequence: CDR1 SGHTA, CDR2 FQGNSA. With 4 bases clipped from V and 0 bases from J, the junction kept 8 bases outside the gene matches.

The rearrangement uses TRBV5-1 and TRBJ1-1, with D possibly being TRBD1 (5 bases). The germline CDR1 and CDR2 sequences are SGHRS and YFSETQ. The CDR3 covers 15 residues. The V end was cut by 4 bases, the J end by 0 bases, with 13 bases between. CDR3 loop: CASSIQAGMNTEAFF. In DNA, the CDR3 is TGCGCCAGCAGCATACAGGCAGGTATGAACACTGAAGCTTTCTTT. The whole variable domain, filled in from reference TRBV5-1 and TRBJ1-1, reads KAGVTQTPRYLIKTRGQQVTLSCSPISGHRSVSWYQQTPGQGLQFLFEYFSETQRNKGNFPGRFSGRQFSNSRSEMNVSTLELGDSALYLCASSIQAGMNTEAFFGQGTRLTVV.

This clone was seen a handful of times. CDR3 nucleotide sequence: TGTGCCAGCAGTTTAACAGGTACTCCTGGTAACGAGCAGTACTTC. This translates into CASSLTGTPGNEQYF. This chain uses TRBV27 with TRBJ2-7; TRBD1 might be the D (5 bases). The V gene's germline CDR1 is MNHEY and CDR2 SMNVEV (reference sequence). The CDR3 has 15 amino acids. Trimming shortened V by 2 bases and J by 5 bases, and 16 bases separated the two germline ends.

The genes are TRBV6-5 and TRBJ2-7, with 9 bases lining up with TRBD1. V lost 7 bases, J lost 5 bases, and 6 bases stayed unmatched. Germline V gene data show CDR1 as MNHEY and CDR2 as SVGAGI. The CDR3 is 13 residues long. Here the CDR3 reads CASKPGQGDEQYF. The CDR3 region has the DNA TGTGCCAGCAAGCCGGGACAGGGCGACGAGCAGTACTTC.

This clone has only one observation. CDR3 bases: TGTGCCAGTAGACGAGCCGAGTTGAACACTGAAGCTTTCTTT. Protein: CASRRAELNTEAFF. The gene calls are TRBV19 and TRBJ1-1, with unresolved D. CDR3 length: 14 residues. Trimming removed 6 bases at V and 0 bases at J, with 11 bases between. Germline V gene sequence: CDR1 LNHDA, CDR2 SQIVND (reference sequence).

This clone was found a few times. V and J are TRBV6-5 and TRBJ2-1, with D possibly TRBD2 on 6 matching bases. The length of the CDR3 is 14 residues. The V gene lost 6 bases and the J gene lost 0 bases, with 9 bases spanning the gap. Germline-derived CDR1 and CDR2 are MNHEY and SVGAGI. As DNA, the CDR3 is TGTGCCAGCAGGCGGGGAAGCTCCTACAATGAGCAGTTCTTC. Translation: CASRRGSSYNEQFF.

The chain joins TRBV23-1 to TRBJ2-5, with D hard to call. TRBV23-1 is placed among ORFs of uncertain function. There are 14 residues in the CDR3. V was cut by 0 bases and J by 5 bases, with 10 bases left in between. Here the CDR3 reads CASSQSLGEETQYF. The CDR3 DNA reads as TGCGCCAGCAGTCAATCGCTGGGCGAGGAGACCCAGTACTTC.

The DNA of the CDR3 is TGCGCCAGCAGCTTGGACAGCCCAACTAATGAAAAACTGTTTTTT. Protein: CASSLDSPTNEKLFF. The chain links TRBV5-1 to TRBJ1-4; D unresolved. Germline V gene lookup returns CDR1 SGHRS and CDR2 YFSETQ. This CDR3 is built from 15 residues. V lost 0 bases, J lost 0 bases, and 6 bases lay in between.

The V and J genes are TRBV27 and TRBJ2-3; D gene ambiguous. With 7 bases removed from V and 0 bases from J, the gap between germline ends came to 8 bases. CDR3 length equals 13 residues. From germline, CDR1 is MNHEY and CDR2 SMNVEV (reference sequence). The CDR3 sequence is CASIEASTDTQYF. The CDR3 bases are TGTGCCAGCATTGAGGCGAGCACAGATACGCAGTATTTT.

The J gene is TRBJ1-2, the V gene TRBV6-4; D perhaps matches TRBD1 (5 bases). There are 15 residues in the CDR3. The germline V and J ends were trimmed by 2 bases and 6 bases, with 16 bases remaining between them. The germline V gene has CDR1 MRHNA and CDR2 SNTAGT. The CDR3 reads CASSDNVAGDNGYTF. CDR3 in DNA: TGTGCCAGCAGTGACAATGTTGCGGGGGATAATGGCTACACCTTC.

The J gene is TRBJ1-2, the V gene TRBV10-1, with TRBD1 as a possible D gene (5 bases). Germline V lookup: CDR1 WNHNN, CDR2 SYGVQD (reference sequence). The CDR3 is 13 residues long. With 5 bases removed from V and 8 bases from J, the gap between germline ends came to 15 bases. CDR3 sequence: CASSLTATGGYTF. The DNA of the CDR3 is TGCGCCAGCAGTTTGACAGCGACCGGGGGCTACACCTTC.

This clone came up once. The CDR3 spells CSVEYYDTQYF. The CDR3 DNA follows: TGCAGCGTTGAATATTATGATACGCAGTATTTT. The genes are TRBV29-1 and TRBJ2-3, with unresolved D. This CDR3 spans 11 amino acids. V was shortened by 2 bases and J by 6 bases, with 6 bases between the two germline ends. Germline V gene lookup returns CDR1 SQVTM and CDR2 ANQGSEA.

V gene TRBV10-3 combines with J gene TRBJ1-1, with D maybe TRBD1 (5 bases). With 9 bases removed from V and 0 bases from J, the gap between germline ends came to 14 bases. The CDR3 runs 14 residues. From germline, CDR1 is ENHRY and CDR2 SYGVKD. In nucleotides, the CDR3 is TGTGCCATACAGACAGACCAGATGAACACTGAAGCTTTCTTT. Its translation is CAIQTDQMNTEAFF.

This clone was detected only a few times. The chain has TRBV10-3 and TRBJ2-3; 8 positions agree with TRBD2. Germline trimming cut 7 bases from V and 2 bases from J; bases unmatched to any gene: 14. This CDR3 contains 17 residues. The germline V gene encodes CDR1 ENHRY and CDR2 SYGVKD. The DNA for the CDR3 is TGTGCCATCAAGTCTAACGGGGCGGGAGGACTCACAGATACGCAGTATTTT. It encodes CAIKSNGAGGLTDTQYF.

The rearrangement uses TRBV11-2 and TRBJ1-1, with TRBD1 matching 7 bases. V lost 5 bases, J lost 2 bases, and 2 bases stayed unmatched. Germline CDR1 is SGHAT and CDR2 is FQNNGV. The CDR3 length is 13 residues. The CDR3 sequence: CASSNRGNTEAFF. Written as DNA, the CDR3 is TGTGCCAGCAGCAACAGGGGTAACACTGAAGCTTTCTTT.